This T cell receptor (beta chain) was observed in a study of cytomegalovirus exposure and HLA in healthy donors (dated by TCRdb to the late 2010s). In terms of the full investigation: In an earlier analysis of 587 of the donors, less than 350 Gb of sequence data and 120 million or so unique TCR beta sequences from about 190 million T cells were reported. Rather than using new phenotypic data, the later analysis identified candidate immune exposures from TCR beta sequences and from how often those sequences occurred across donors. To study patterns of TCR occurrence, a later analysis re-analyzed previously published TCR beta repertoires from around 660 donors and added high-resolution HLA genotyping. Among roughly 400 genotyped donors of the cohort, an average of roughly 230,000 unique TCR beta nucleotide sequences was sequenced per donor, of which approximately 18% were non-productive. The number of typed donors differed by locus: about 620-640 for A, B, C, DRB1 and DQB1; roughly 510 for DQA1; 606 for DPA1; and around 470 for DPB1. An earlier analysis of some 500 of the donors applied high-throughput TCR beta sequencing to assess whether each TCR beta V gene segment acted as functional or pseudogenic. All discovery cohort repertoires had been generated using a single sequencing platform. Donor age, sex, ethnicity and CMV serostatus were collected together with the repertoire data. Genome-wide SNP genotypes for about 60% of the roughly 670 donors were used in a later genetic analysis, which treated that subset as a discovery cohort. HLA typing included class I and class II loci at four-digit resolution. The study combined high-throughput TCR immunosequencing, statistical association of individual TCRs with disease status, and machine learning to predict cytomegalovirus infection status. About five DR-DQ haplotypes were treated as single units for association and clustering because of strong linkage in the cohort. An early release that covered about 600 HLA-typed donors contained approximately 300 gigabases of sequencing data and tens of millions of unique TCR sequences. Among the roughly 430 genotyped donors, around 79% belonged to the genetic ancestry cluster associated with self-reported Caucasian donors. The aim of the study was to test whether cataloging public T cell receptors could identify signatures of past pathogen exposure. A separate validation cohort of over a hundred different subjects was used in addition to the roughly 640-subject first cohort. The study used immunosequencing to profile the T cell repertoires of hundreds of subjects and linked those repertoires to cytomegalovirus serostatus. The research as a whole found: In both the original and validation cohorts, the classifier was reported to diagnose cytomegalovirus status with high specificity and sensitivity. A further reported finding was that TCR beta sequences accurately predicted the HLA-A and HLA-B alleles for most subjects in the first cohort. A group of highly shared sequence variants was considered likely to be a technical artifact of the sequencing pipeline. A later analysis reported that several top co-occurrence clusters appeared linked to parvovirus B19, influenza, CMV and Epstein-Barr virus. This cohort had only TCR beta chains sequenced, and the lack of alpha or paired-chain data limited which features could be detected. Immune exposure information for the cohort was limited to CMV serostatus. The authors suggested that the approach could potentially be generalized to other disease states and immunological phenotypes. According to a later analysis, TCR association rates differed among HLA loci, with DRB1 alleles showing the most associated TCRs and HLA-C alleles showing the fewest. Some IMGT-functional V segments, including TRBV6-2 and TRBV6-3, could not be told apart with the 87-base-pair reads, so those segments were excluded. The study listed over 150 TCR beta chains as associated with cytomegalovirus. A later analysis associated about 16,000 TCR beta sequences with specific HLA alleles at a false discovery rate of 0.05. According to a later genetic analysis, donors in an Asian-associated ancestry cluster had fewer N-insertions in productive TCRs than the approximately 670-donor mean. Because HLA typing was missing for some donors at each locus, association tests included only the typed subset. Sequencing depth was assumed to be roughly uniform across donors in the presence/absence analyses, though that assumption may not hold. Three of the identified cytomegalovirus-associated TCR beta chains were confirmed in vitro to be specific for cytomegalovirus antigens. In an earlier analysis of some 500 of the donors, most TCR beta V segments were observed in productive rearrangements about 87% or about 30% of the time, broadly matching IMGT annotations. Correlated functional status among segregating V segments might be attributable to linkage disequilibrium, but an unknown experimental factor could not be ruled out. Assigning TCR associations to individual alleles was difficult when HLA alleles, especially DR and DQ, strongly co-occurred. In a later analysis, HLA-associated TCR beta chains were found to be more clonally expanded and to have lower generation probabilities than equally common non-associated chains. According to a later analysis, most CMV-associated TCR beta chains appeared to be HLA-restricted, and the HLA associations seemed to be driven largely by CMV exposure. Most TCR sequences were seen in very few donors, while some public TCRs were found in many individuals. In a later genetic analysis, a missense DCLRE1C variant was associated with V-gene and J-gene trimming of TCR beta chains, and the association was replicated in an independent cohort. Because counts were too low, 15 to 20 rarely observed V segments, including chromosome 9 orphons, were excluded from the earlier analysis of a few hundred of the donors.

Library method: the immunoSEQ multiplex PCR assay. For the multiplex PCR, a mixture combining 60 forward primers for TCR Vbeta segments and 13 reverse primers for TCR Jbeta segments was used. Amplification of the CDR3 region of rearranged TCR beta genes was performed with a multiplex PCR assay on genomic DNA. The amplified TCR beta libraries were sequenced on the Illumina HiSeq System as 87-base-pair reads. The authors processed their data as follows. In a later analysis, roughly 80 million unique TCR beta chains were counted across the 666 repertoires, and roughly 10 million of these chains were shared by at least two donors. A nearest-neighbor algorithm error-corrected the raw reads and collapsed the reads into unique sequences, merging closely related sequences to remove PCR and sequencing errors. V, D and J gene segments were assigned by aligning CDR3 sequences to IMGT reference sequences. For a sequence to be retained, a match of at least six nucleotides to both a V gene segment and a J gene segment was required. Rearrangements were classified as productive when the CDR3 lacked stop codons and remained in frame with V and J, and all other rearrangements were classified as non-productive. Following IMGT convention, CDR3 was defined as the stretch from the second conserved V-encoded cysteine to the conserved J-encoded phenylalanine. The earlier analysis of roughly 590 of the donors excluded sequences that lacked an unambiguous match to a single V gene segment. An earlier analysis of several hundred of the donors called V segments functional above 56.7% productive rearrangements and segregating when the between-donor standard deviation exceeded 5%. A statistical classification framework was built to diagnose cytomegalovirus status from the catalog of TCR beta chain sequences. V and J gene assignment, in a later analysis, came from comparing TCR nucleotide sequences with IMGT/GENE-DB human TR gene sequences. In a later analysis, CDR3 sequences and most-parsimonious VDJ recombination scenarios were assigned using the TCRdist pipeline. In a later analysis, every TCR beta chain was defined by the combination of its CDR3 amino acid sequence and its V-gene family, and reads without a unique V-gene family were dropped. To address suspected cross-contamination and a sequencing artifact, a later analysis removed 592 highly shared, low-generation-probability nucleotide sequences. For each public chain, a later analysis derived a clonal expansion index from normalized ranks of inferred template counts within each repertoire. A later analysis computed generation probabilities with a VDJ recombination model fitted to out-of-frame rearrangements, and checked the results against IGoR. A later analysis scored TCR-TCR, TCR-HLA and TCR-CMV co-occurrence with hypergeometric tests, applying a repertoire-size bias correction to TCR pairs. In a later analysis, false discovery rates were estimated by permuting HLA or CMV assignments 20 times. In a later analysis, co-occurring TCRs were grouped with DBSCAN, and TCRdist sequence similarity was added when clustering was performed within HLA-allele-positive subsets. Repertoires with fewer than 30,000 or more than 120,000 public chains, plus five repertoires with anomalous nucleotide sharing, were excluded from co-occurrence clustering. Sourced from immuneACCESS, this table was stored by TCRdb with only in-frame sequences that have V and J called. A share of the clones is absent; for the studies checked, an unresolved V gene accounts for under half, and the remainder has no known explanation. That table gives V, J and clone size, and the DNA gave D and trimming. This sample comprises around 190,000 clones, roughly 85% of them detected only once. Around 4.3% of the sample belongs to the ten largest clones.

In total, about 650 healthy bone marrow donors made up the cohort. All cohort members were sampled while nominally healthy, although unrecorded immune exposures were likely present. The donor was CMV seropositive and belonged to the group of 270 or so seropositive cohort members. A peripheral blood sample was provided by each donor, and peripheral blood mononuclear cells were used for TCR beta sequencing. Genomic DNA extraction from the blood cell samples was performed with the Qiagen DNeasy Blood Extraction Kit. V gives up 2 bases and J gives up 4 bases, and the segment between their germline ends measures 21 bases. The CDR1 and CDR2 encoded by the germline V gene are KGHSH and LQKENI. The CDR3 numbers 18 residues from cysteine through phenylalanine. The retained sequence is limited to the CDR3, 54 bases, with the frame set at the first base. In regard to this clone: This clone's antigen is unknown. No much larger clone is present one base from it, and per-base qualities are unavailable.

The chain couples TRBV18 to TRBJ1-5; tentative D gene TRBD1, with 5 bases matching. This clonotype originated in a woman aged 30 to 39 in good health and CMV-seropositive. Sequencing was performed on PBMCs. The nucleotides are TGTGCCAGCTCACCAATCGATTCCGGCCTCAAGGGGAATCAGCCCCAGCATTTT. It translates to CASSPIDSGLKGNQPQHF.